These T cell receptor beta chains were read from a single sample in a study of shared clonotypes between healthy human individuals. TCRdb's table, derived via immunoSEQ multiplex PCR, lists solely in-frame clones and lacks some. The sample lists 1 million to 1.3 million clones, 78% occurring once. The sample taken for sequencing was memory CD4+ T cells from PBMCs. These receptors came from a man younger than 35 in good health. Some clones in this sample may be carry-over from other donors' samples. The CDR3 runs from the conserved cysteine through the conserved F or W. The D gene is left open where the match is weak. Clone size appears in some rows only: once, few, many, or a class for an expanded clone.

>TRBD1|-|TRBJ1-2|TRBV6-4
CASRPTPQGDYGYTF
TGTGCCAGCAGGCCAACCCCACAGGGGGACTATGGCTACACCTTC
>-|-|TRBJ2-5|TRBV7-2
CASSRRAGREGETQYF
TGTGCCAGCAGCCGGCGAGCCGGGAGAGAGGGAGAGACCCAGTACTTC
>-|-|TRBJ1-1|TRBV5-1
CASSLSGDTENTEAFF
TGCGCCAGCAGCTTGTCAGGAGACACCGAGAACACTGAAGCTTTCTTT
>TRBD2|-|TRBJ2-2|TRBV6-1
CASSGTSGNTGELFF
TGTGCCAGCAGCGGGACTAGCGGGAACACCGGGGAGCTGTTTTTT
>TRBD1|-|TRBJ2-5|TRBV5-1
CASSFTGTGHQETQYF
TGCGCCAGCAGCTTTACCGGGACAGGGCACCAAGAGACCCAGTACTTC
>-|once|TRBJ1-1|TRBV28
CASSPYRSLKSTEAFF
TGTGCCAGCAGTCCATACAGGAGTCTTAAAAGTACTGAAGCTTTCTTT
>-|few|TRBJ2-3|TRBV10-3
CATQARGRPTDTQYF
TGTGCCACCCAAGCCCGGGGCAGGCCCACAGATACGCAGTATTTT
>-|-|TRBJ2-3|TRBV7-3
CASSFLGGGTDTQYF
TGTGCCAGCAGCTTTTTAGGCGGGGGCACAGATACGCAGTATTTT
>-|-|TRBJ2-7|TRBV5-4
CASSLGQRYYEQYF
TGTGCCAGCAGCTTGGGGCAGCGATACTACGAGCAGTACTTC
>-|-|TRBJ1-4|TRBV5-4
CASSLTADEKLFF
TGTGCCAGCAGCTTGACGGCGGATGAAAAACTGTTTTTT